This paragraph reports one T cell receptor beta chain. Data came from immunoSEQ multiplex PCR; TCRdb stores just in-frame clones and leaves some out. The sample has around 100,000 clones; about 91% are singletons. This specimen belongs to a study of OX40 agonist ivuxolimab in advanced cancers. The overall study: Of the participants, approximately 40% had some prior anti-PD-1, anti-PD-L1 or anti-CTLA-4 therapy, which was allowed. Three individuals attained partial responses, comprising one hepatocellular carcinoma case and two cutaneous melanoma cases.

The sequence was obtained from an adult with an advanced solid tumor such as melanoma, head and neck, liver or kidney cancer. This sample comprised CD4+ or CD8+ T cells sorted from blood, obtained in a trial of the OX40 agonist ivuxolimab.

The CDR3 coding sequence is TGTGCCATGGATAGATCGGAAAAACTGTTTTTT. It is translated as CAMDRSEKLFF. The chain employs TRBV30 and TRBJ1-4; D uncertain. Trimming took off 8 bases at V and 8 bases at J, with 12 bases between the two ends. This CDR3 has 11 amino acids. Germline CDR1 and CDR2: GTSNPN and SVGIG (reference sequence).